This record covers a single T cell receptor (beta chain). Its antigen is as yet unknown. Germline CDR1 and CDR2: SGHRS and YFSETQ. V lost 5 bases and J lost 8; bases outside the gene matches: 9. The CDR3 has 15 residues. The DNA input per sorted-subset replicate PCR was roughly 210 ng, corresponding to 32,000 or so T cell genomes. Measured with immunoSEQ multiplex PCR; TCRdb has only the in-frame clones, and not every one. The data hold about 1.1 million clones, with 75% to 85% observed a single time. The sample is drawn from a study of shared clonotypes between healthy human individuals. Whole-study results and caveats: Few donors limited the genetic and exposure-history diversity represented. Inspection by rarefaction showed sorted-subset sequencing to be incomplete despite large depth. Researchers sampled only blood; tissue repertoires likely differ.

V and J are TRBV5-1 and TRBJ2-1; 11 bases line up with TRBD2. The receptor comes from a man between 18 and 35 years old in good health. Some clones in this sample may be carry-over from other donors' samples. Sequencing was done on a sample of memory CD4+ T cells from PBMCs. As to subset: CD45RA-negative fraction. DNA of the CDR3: TGCGCCAGCAGGGAGGGACTAGCGGAAGGAGATGAGCAGTTCTTC. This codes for CASREGLAEGDEQFF. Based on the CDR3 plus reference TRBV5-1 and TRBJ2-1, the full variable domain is KAGVTQTPRYLIKTRGQQVTLSCSPISGHRSVSWYQQTPGQGLQFLFEYFSETQRNKGNFPGRFSGRQFSNSRSEMNVSTLELGDSALYLCASREGLAEGDEQFFGPGTRLTVL.